Below are 8 T cell receptor beta chains sequenced from a single sample in a study of T cells in Graves' hyperthyroidism and ophthalmopathy. The investigators amplified TCR beta CDR3 regions from RNA transcripts. The HTBI set primed first-round TCR CDR3 RT-PCR. TCRdb ran MiXCR on the multiplex PCR reads and lists one entry per CDR3 protein. This sample has roughly 570,000 distinct CDR3 sequences, with about 43% found just once. Sequencing was performed on peripheral blood or thyroid tissue (not recorded which). The receptors derive from a woman between 18 and 30 years old with Graves' hyperthyroidism.

This chain's CDR3 is CASSDPRDTGELFF. CDR3 coding DNA: TGTGCCAGCAGTGACCCTCGGGACACCGGGGAGCTGTTTTTT. This chain uses TRBV6-4 with TRBJ2-2; D is unclear. This CDR3 spans 14 amino acids. Germline lookup yields CDR1 MRHNA and CDR2 SNTAGT. Trimming removed 2 bases from V and 3 bases from J, with 7 bases in between.

V gene TRBV9 combines with J gene TRBJ2-5, with D maybe TRBD2 (6 bases). V lost 0 bases and J 2 bases, leaving 11 bases between the germline ends. The length of the CDR3 is 15 residues. Germline assignment: CDR1 SGDLS and CDR2 YYNGEE. CDR3 in amino acids: CASSVGGRPQETQYF. For the CDR3, the DNA is TGTGCCAGCAGCGTAGGGGGGAGGCCTCAAGAGACCCAGTACTTC. Based on the CDR3 plus reference TRBV9 and TRBJ2-5, the full variable domain is DSGVTQTPKHLITATGQRVTLRCSPRSGDLSVYWYQQSLDQGLQFLIQYYNGEERAKGNILERFSAQQFPDLHSELNLSSLELGDSALYFCASSVGGRPQETQYFGPGTRLLVL.

The chain combines TRBV29-1 with TRBJ1-1; D may be TRBD1 (6 bases). This CDR3 has 11 residues. The V gene's germline CDR1 is SQVTM and CDR2 ANQGSEA. The V end lost 8 bases, the J end lost 6 bases, and 13 bases lay between the germline ends. CDR3 in amino acids: CSSQGRAEAFF. In DNA form, the CDR3 reads TGCAGCTCACAGGGAAGGGCTGAAGCTTTCTTT. Filled out from reference TRBV29-1 and TRBJ1-1, the complete variable domain reads SAVISQKPSRDICQRGTSLTIQCQVDSQVTMMFWYRQQPGQSLTLIATANQGSEATYESGFVIDKFPISRPNLTFSTLTVSNMSPEDSSIYLCSSQGRAEAFFGQGTRLTVV.

This clonotype came up a few times. This CDR3 is CASSLEYRDNSPLHF. The CDR3, as DNA: TGTGCCAGCAGCTTAGAGTACAGGGATAATTCACCCCTCCACTTT. The rearrangement links TRBV11-3 to TRBJ1-6, with D perhaps TRBD1 (6 bases). The CDR3 has 15 residues. Trimming cost V 0 bases and J 5 bases, with 8 bases left between them. CDR1 and CDR2 from the germline V gene are SGHNT and YENEEA.

This clonotype was found many times. The chain employs TRBV20-1 and TRBJ1-6, with 7 bases identical to TRBD1. The germline gives CDR1 DFQATT, CDR2 SNEGSKA (reference sequence). The CDR3 length is 16 residues. V shed 3 bases, J shed 7 bases, and the junction held 12 bases outside the gene matches. The CDR3 DNA follows: TGCAGTGCTAGTCGCCGACAGGGTTCAACGAATTCACCCCTCCACTTT. It specifies CSASRRQGSTNSPLHF.

In its sample, this clonotype was seen many times. V usage is TRBV20-1 and J usage is TRBJ1-2; D call uncertain. Trimming took off 5 bases at V and 8 bases at J, with 12 bases between the two ends. The germline CDR1 and CDR2 sequences are DFQATT and SNEGSKA (reference sequence). The CDR3 is made up of 11 amino acids. The CDR3 nucleotides read TGCAGTGCTTGGGGATTCGGCGGCTACACCTTC. Amino acid sequence: CSAWGFGGYTF.

This clonotype turned up a few times. The chain carries TRBV12-3 or TRBV12-4 and TRBJ1-4; 9 nucleotides agree with TRBD1. The end of the DNA fits TRBJ2-2 better, so the J call may be wrong. The CDR3 extends over 20 amino acids. Here the CDR3 DNA reads TGTGCCAGCAGCCCTAAGGGCACGGGACAGGGCCCGGCAAGGGCCGGGGAGCTGTTTTTT. This codes for CASSPKGTGQGPARAGELFF.

This clonotype was counted at least ten times. This chain links TRBV29-1 with TRBJ1-2, with D perhaps matching TRBD1 (5 bases). CDR3 length equals 12 residues. The V end lost 3 bases, the J end lost 4 bases, and 9 bases lay between the germline ends. CDR1 and CDR2 from the germline V gene are SQVTM and ANQGSEA. The CDR3 coding sequence is TGCAGCGTTGACTTCGGGGGCTATGGCTACACCTTC. Translated: CSVDFGGYGYTF. Full variable domain (outside the CDR3, taken from reference TRBV29-1 and TRBJ1-2): SAVISQKPSRDICQRGTSLTIQCQVDSQVTMMFWYRQQPGQSLTLIATANQGSEATYESGFVIDKFPISRPNLTFSTLTVSNMSPEDSSIYLCSVDFGGYGYTFGSGTRLTVV.